This TCR delta chain stems from a study of γδ T cells in repeated Plasmodium falciparum infection listed by TCRdb under 2021. Regarding the research as a whole: Malian children exposed to intense seasonal malaria transmission were enrolled in the natural-infection arm and compared with Australian children matched for age and gender. Four controlled human malaria infections were administered to roughly five malaria-naive U.S. adults over about 630 days by bites from P. falciparum NF54-infected Anopheles stephensi mosquitoes. Samples from controlled-infection subjects were taken at baseline, just before selected infections, and 21 days after each infection. The gammadelta TCR repertoires from Mali were analysed in two ways: cross-sectionally during periods with no transmission, and longitudinally across episodes of acute febrile malaria. The study looked at how repeated Plasmodium falciparum infection shapes the human gammadelta T cell repertoire, using both natural infection in Mali and controlled human malaria infection.

General findings and caveats noted by the study authors: The Malian cohort was drawn from a small rural village made up mostly of one ethnic group, which limits generalizability. Analysis of inter-individual variability in gammadelta T cell responses was limited by the small size of the controlled-infection cohort.

The library was obtained by multiplex PCR. Sequencer: Illumina MiSeq. From each sorted gammadelta T cell sample, both TCR gamma (TRG) and TCR delta (TRD) chains were sequenced. For the original study's pipeline: The repertoire analyses drew on clonotype tree plots, the accumulated frequency of the top 20 clonotypes, and diversity index (DI) and D75 metrics. TCRdb called clones from the public reads with CATT, and repeated DNA sequences were later combined into one row. TCRdb, not the original authors, processed these V and J calls. This sample comprises 85,000 to 90,000 delta-chain clones, more than 1.4% of them detected only once. The top ten constitute more than 7% of the sample. This clone was recorded at least ten times. Its antigen remains undetermined. The protein that TCRdb holds for this DNA derives from a much larger clone and differs from the translated DNA at residue 15, which likely indicates a read error; the protein shown here is translated from the DNA.

The clonotype was recovered from a pool of human donors (malaria-infected and uninfected, not separated). Source material: gamma-delta T cells from blood.

The encoded CDR3 is CALGFTGGYPPTAQPFF. The bases read TGTGCTCTTGGATTTACTGGGGGATACCCCCCGACAGCACAACCCTTCTTT. The rearrangement combines TRDV1 with TRDJ2; 12 bases in between match TRDD3. From a lookup of the germline V gene, CDR1 and CDR2 are TSWWSYY and QGS. From its cysteine to its phenylalanine, the CDR3 spans 17 amino acids. The retained sequence is limited to the CDR3, 51 bases, with the frame set at the first base.